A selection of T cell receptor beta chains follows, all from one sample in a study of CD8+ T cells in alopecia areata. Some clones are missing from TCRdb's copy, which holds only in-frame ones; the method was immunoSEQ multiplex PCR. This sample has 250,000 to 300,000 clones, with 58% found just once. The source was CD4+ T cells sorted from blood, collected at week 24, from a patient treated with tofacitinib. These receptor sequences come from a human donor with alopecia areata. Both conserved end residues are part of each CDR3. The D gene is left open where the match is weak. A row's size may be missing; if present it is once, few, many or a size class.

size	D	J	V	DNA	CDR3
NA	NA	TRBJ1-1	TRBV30	TGTGCCTGGAGAAAAAACATCTACGCCACTGAAGCTTTCTTT	CAWRKNIYATEAFF
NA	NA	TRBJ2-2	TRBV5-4	TGTGCCAGCAGCCCCGGGACCCCCCTCTACACCGGGGAGCTGTTTTTT	CASSPGTPLYTGELFF
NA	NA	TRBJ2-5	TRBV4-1	TGCGCCAGCAGCCAAGAAGAGACATCAGAGACCCAGTACTTC	CASSQEETSETQYF
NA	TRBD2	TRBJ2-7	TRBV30	TGTGCCTGCCTCCGTATAGCGGGTCCCTACGAGCAGTACTTC	CACLRIAGPYEQYF
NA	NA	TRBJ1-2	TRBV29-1	TGCAGCGTTGAAGGGGGCCCTGTTAGTAACTATGGCTACACCTTC	CSVEGGPVSNYGYTF
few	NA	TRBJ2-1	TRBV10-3	TGTGCCATCAGTGAGCCCCGAACTAGCTACAATGAGCAGTTCTTC	CAISEPRTSYNEQFF
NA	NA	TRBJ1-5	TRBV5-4	TGTGCCAGCAGCTCAGACCTACGCAATCAGCCCCAGCATTTT	CASSSDLRNQPQHF
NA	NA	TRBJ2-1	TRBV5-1	TGCGCCAGCAGCTTTGGGGGCAGGGCCTACAATGAGCAGTTCTTC	CASSFGGRAYNEQFF
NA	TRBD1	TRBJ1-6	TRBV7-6	TGTGCCAGCAGCTCAGGACAGGTGACTTCACCCCTCCACTTT	CASSSGQVTSPLHF
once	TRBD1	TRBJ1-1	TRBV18	TGTGCCAGCTCACCAAAACAGGGGAGAGGGGACACTGAAGCTTTCTTT	CASSPKQGRGDTEAFF
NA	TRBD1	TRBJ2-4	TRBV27	TGTGCCAGCAGTTTAGGAGCAGTGTCGGGAACAGGGGGTCGGGTGGGCATTCAGTACTTC	CASSLGAVSGTGGRVGIQYF
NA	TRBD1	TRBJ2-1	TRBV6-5	TGTGCCAGCAGAATCCGGGACAGCTTCTACAATGAGCAGTTCTTC	CASRIRDSFYNEQFF
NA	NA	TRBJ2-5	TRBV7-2	TGTGCCAGCAGCTTACCCTTTGGGGAGACCCAGTACTTC	CASSLPFGETQYF
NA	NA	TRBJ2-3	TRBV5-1	TGCGCCAGCAGGAATCAAGGGGCGGTGACAGATACGCAGTATTTT	CASRNQGAVTDTQYF
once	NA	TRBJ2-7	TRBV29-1	TGCAGCGTTGGGACAGCAAGCTCCTACGAGCAGTACTTC	CSVGTASSYEQYF
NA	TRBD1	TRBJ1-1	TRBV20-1	TGCACATTACAGGGGAATGAAGCTTTCTTT	CTLQGNEAFF
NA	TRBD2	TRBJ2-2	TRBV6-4	TGTGCCAGCAGTACTAGCGGGGGCTACACCGGGGAGCTGTTTTTT	CASSTSGGYTGELFF
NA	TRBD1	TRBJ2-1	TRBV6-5	TGTGCCAGCAATTTAGACAGGGCTAATGAGCAGTTCTTC	CASNLDRANEQFF
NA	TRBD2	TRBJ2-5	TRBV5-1	TGCGCCAGCAGCGGGGGGACTAGCACAGAGACCCAGTACTTC	CASSGGTSTETQYF
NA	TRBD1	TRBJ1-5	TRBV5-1	TGCGCCAGCAGCTTGACAGGGGACGGCAATCAGCCCCAGCATTTT	CASSLTGDGNQPQHF
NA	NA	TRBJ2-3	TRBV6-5	TGTGCCAGCAGCTTCTCTTGGAGCACAGATACGCAGTATTTT	CASSFSWSTDTQYF
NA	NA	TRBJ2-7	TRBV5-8	TGTGCCAGCAGCTGGGTCTACGAGCAGTACTTC	CASSWVYEQYF
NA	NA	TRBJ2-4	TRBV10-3	TGTGCCATCAGTGAGTCGGGCAGGGGAGAGGAAAACATTCAGTACTTC	CAISESGRGEENIQYF
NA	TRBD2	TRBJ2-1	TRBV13	TGTGCCAGCAGCTTAGTACTAGCGGGGGACAATGAGCAGTTCTTC	CASSLVLAGDNEQFF
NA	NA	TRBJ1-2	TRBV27	TGTGCCAGCAGTTTATATCCGGGGGACTCCTATGGCTACACCTTC	CASSLYPGDSYGYTF
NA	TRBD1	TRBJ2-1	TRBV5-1	TGCGCCAGCAGCTTGCAGGGGGCGAGCAATGAGCAGTTCTTC	CASSLQGASNEQFF
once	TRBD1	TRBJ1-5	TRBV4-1	TGCGCCAGCAGCCAGGAAGGACAGGGGGTACAGCCCCAGCATTTT	CASSQEGQGVQPQHF
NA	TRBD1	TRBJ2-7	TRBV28	TGTGCCAGCAGTTTGCCGGGACAGGGTAGGTCTTACGAGCAGTACTTC	CASSLPGQGRSYEQYF
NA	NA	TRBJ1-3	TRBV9	TGTGCCAGCAGCGTTTCTACGGGACGGGCCTCTGGAAACACCATATATTTT	CASSVSTGRASGNTIYF
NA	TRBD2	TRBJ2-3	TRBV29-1	TGCAGCGTCTTCGGACTAGCGGGGGGAACCACAGATACGCAGTATTTT	CSVFGLAGGTTDTQYF
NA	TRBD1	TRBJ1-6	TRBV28	TGTGCCAGCAGTACGACAGGGGGAAATTCACCCCTCCACTTT	CASSTTGGNSPLHF
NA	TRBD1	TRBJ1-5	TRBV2	TGTGCCAGCAGAGAAACGGGACAGGGGTACAATCAGCCCCAGCATTTT	CASRETGQGYNQPQHF
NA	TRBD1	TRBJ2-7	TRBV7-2	TGTGCCAGCAGCTTATACAGGGGTAAGAGCTCCTACGAGCAGTACTTC	CASSLYRGKSSYEQYF
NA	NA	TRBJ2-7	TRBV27	TGTGCCAGCAGAGAACGTTACGAGCAGTACTTC	CASRERYEQYF
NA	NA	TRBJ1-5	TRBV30	TGTGCCTGGAGTGTCGTAGGGCAGTATAGCAATCAGCCCCAGCATTTT	CAWSVVGQYSNQPQHF
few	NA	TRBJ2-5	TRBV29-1	TGCAGCGCCGGGGCGACCCAAGAGACCCAGTACTTC	CSAGATQETQYF
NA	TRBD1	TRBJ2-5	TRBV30	TGTGCCGGGACCTCGACAGGGATTGGGGAGACCCAGTACTTC	CAGTSTGIGETQYF
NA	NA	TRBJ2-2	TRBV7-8	TGTGCCAGCAGCTTACCGGGCGGCGGGGAGCTGTTTTTT	CASSLPGGGELFF
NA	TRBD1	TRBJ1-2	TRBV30	TGTGCCTGGAGTAGGGACAGGACTAACTATGGCTACACCTTC	CAWSRDRTNYGYTF
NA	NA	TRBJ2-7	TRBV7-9	TGTGCCAGCACAAGGGGGGGAGAATACTACGAGCAGTACTTC	CASTRGGEYYEQYF
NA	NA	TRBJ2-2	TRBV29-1	TGCAGCGCTCCTCCGATGACAGGAAGTGCTCGCGCGAACACCGGGGAGCTGTTTTTT	CSAPPMTGSARANTGELFF
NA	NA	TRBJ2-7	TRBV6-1	TGTGCCAGCAGTGAAGATGTCACCTACGAGCAGTACTTC	CASSEDVTYEQYF
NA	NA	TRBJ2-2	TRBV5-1	TGCGCCAGCAGCTTGCACGGAAACACCGGGGAGCTGTTTTTT	CASSLHGNTGELFF
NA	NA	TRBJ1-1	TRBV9	TGTGCCAGCACAGCGACAGGTCTTATGAACACTGAAGCTTTCTTT	CASTATGLMNTEAFF
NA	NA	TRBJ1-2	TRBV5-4	TGTGCCAGCAGCGTCAGCTCCGCTAACTATGGCTACACCTTC	CASSVSSANYGYTF
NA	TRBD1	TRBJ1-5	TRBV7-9	TGTGCCAGCAGCCCCATGGCGGGACAGGGGAGCAATCAGCCCCAGCATTTT	CASSPMAGQGSNQPQHF
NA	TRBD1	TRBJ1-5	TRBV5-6	TGTGCCAGCAGCTTGGCGGGAGCAGGGGGCGGTCAGCCCCAGCATTTT	CASSLAGAGGGQPQHF
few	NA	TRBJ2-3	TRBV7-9	TGTGCCAGCAGCTTGGGGGAGTCAGATACGCAGTATTTT	CASSLGESDTQYF
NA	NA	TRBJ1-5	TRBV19	TGTGCCAGTAGTCCTCGGGGGTCCCAGATACATTTT	CASSPRGSQIHF
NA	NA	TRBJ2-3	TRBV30	TGTGCCTGGAGTTTTCTGTCGGATACGCAGTATTTT	CAWSFLSDTQYF
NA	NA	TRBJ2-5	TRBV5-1	TGCGCCAGCAGCGGCGGACAGCCAAAAGAGACCCAGTACTTC	CASSGGQPKETQYF